A selection of T cell receptor beta chains follows, all from one sample in a study of control samples from healthy donors and cancer patients. Repertoires were generated with immunoSEQ multiplex PCR, while TCRdb's copy carries only in-frame clones and drops some. Seen here are 85,000 to 100,000 clones, over 90% observed once, and the top ten hold 8% to 9.5%. Input material: blood. These receptor sequences come from a man aged 18 to 30 in good health. Each CDR3 is given with its conserved first and last residue. Each record gives: J gene, D gene, clone size, CDR3 length, V gene, CDR3 DNA, CDR3 protein. D genes are given only for firm matches. Size values are once, few and many counts, or a class for expanded clones, and some rows have none.

j_call: TRBJ2-7
d_call: -
clone_size: -
cdr3_length: 15
v_call: TRBV27
cdr3_nt: TGTGCCAGCAGTTTAAAGAAGGATGGCGTGTACGAGCAGTACTTC
cdr3_aa: CASSLKKDGVYEQYF

j_call: TRBJ2-1
d_call: -
clone_size: -
cdr3_length: 17
v_call: TRBV13
cdr3_nt: TGTGCCAGCAATCCTAGGGGGCAAGCGGGAGAGGGGAATGAGCAGTTCTTC
cdr3_aa: CASNPRGQAGEGNEQFF

j_call: TRBJ2-1
d_call: TRBD1
clone_size: -
cdr3_length: 14
v_call: TRBV11-3
cdr3_nt: TGTGCCAGCAGCCACAGGGACAGGCCTAATGAGCAGTTCTTC
cdr3_aa: CASSHRDRPNEQFF

j_call: TRBJ2-5
d_call: TRBD2
clone_size: -
cdr3_length: 16
v_call: TRBV7-2
cdr3_nt: TGTGCCAGCAGCACAATAGCGGGGGGGCTGGGAGAGACCCAGTACTTC
cdr3_aa: CASSTIAGGLGETQYF

j_call: TRBJ2-7
d_call: -
clone_size: -
cdr3_length: 16
v_call: TRBV6-1
cdr3_nt: TGTGCCAGCAGTGTGCCGGTTGGGGGCGGGGTACTTGAGCAGTACTTC
cdr3_aa: CASSVPVGGGVLEQYF

j_call: TRBJ1-4
d_call: -
clone_size: -
cdr3_length: 15
v_call: TRBV5-6
cdr3_nt: TGTGCCAGCAGCTGGTGGATGTCCTTGAATGAAAAACTGTTTTTT
cdr3_aa: CASSWWMSLNEKLFF

j_call: TRBJ2-7
d_call: -
clone_size: -
cdr3_length: 11
v_call: TRBV7-8
cdr3_nt: TGTGCCAGCAGCTTAATGGAGGAGCAGTACTTC
cdr3_aa: CASSLMEEQYF

j_call: TRBJ2-5
d_call: -
clone_size: -
cdr3_length: 14
v_call: TRBV29-1
cdr3_nt: TGCAGCGTTGATTTTCCAGCCAGCCAAGAGACCCAGTACTTC
cdr3_aa: CSVDFPASQETQYF

j_call: TRBJ1-2
d_call: -
clone_size: -
cdr3_length: 15
v_call: TRBV25-1
cdr3_nt: TGTGCCAGCAGTGGACCGGGACGGACTAACTATGGCTACACCTTC
cdr3_aa: CASSGPGRTNYGYTF

j_call: TRBJ2-7
d_call: -
clone_size: -
cdr3_length: 12
v_call: TRBV21-1
cdr3_nt: TGTGCCAGCATTGGGGATCTCTACGAGCAGTACTTC
cdr3_aa: CASIGDLYEQYF

j_call: TRBJ2-7
d_call: TRBD1
clone_size: -
cdr3_length: 14
v_call: TRBV18
cdr3_nt: TGTGCCAGCTCAGTCCGGGACAGCGCCTACGAGCAGTACTTC
cdr3_aa: CASSVRDSAYEQYF

j_call: TRBJ2-2
d_call: -
clone_size: -
cdr3_length: 16
v_call: TRBV5-1
cdr3_nt: TGCGCCAGCAGCTTGGAGGGCAGGGGCGGCACCGGGGAGCTGTTTTTT
cdr3_aa: CASSLEGRGGTGELFF

j_call: TRBJ1-4
d_call: -
clone_size: -
cdr3_length: 12
v_call: TRBV5-4
cdr3_nt: TGTGCCAGCAGCGGTTATGATGAAAAACTGTTTTTT
cdr3_aa: CASSGYDEKLFF

j_call: TRBJ2-2
d_call: TRBD1
clone_size: -
cdr3_length: 15
v_call: TRBV6-2/TRBV6-3
cdr3_nt: TGTGCCAGCAGTTACCAGGGGGCGAACACCGGGGAGCTGTTTTTT
cdr3_aa: CASSYQGANTGELFF

j_call: TRBJ1-2
d_call: TRBD1
clone_size: -
cdr3_length: 15
v_call: TRBV5-1
cdr3_nt: TGCGCCAGCAGCTATTCCGGGACAGGGCGTGATGGCTACACCTTC
cdr3_aa: CASSYSGTGRDGYTF

j_call: TRBJ2-1
d_call: -
clone_size: once
cdr3_length: 17
v_call: TRBV5-8
cdr3_nt: TGTGCCAGCAACTTCCTCACTTCCTTGAGCTCCTACAATGAGCAGTTCTTC
cdr3_aa: CASNFLTSLSSYNEQFF

j_call: TRBJ2-7
d_call: TRBD2
clone_size: many
cdr3_length: 16
v_call: TRBV4-2
cdr3_nt: TGTGCCAGCAGCCAAGAGGGTAGCGGGACCCCTTACGAGCAGTACTTC
cdr3_aa: CASSQEGSGTPYEQYF

j_call: TRBJ2-7
d_call: -
clone_size: -
cdr3_length: 16
v_call: TRBV27
cdr3_nt: TGTGCCAGCAGTTTATCGTCACAGGCCCCTACCTACGAGCAGTACTTC
cdr3_aa: CASSLSSQAPTYEQYF

j_call: TRBJ1-5
d_call: -
clone_size: -
cdr3_length: 13
v_call: TRBV28
cdr3_nt: TGTGCCAGCAGTTTTCATAGCAATCAGCCCCAGCATTTT
cdr3_aa: CASSFHSNQPQHF

j_call: TRBJ2-1
d_call: TRBD2
clone_size: -
cdr3_length: 16
v_call: TRBV27
cdr3_nt: TGTGCCAGCAGCTTAGTGGAAAGCGGGAGGAGCGATGAGCAGTTCTTC
cdr3_aa: CASSLVESGRSDEQFF

j_call: TRBJ2-5
d_call: TRBD1
clone_size: -
cdr3_length: 16
v_call: TRBV18
cdr3_nt: TGTGCCAGCTCACCAAAAAAAGCCCAGGGGGCTCAGACCCAGTACTTC
cdr3_aa: CASSPKKAQGAQTQYF

j_call: TRBJ2-2
d_call: -
clone_size: -
cdr3_length: 16
v_call: TRBV18
cdr3_nt: TGTGCCAGCTCCCGCGGGACGGAGGGTAGCACCGGGGAGCTGTTTTTT
cdr3_aa: CASSRGTEGSTGELFF

j_call: TRBJ1-6
d_call: TRBD1
clone_size: -
cdr3_length: 14
v_call: TRBV11-2
cdr3_nt: TGTGCCAGCAGCTTAACAGGGGAAAATTCACCCCTCCACTTT
cdr3_aa: CASSLTGENSPLHF

j_call: TRBJ2-1
d_call: TRBD2
clone_size: once
cdr3_length: 15
v_call: TRBV11-3
cdr3_nt: TGTGCCAGCAGCCCAAGGACTAGCGGGGGGGGCCTAGTGTTCTTC
cdr3_aa: CASSPRTSGGGLVFF

j_call: TRBJ2-2
d_call: -
clone_size: -
cdr3_length: 14
v_call: TRBV14
cdr3_nt: TGTGCCAGCAGCCTCAGTGGGGGTCCCGGGGAGCTGTTTTTT
cdr3_aa: CASSLSGGPGELFF

j_call: TRBJ2-1
d_call: -
clone_size: -
cdr3_length: 11
v_call: TRBV29-1
cdr3_nt: TGCAGCGTTAAGTACTACAATGAGCAGTTCTTC
cdr3_aa: CSVKYYNEQFF

j_call: TRBJ2-1
d_call: -
clone_size: -
cdr3_length: 14
v_call: TRBV9
cdr3_nt: TGTGCCAGCAGCGTAGAAGATGGGTTGAATGAGCAGTTCTTC
cdr3_aa: CASSVEDGLNEQFF

j_call: TRBJ1-1
d_call: -
clone_size: -
cdr3_length: 15
v_call: TRBV10-3
cdr3_nt: TGTGCCATCAGTCCGGACAGCCATTCGAACACTGAAGCTTTCTTT
cdr3_aa: CAISPDSHSNTEAFF

j_call: TRBJ2-7
d_call: -
clone_size: -
cdr3_length: 14
v_call: TRBV7-8
cdr3_nt: TGTGCCAGCAGCTTTAGGTCAAAAGACTACGAGCAGTACTTC
cdr3_aa: CASSFRSKDYEQYF

j_call: TRBJ2-5
d_call: -
clone_size: -
cdr3_length: 15
v_call: TRBV7-2
cdr3_nt: TGTGCCAGCAGCCTGTTCCGGACAAATATTGGGACCCAGTACTTC
cdr3_aa: CASSLFRTNIGTQYF

j_call: TRBJ1-3
d_call: -
clone_size: -
cdr3_length: 16
v_call: TRBV14
cdr3_nt: TGTGCCAGCAGCCAGCAGACCCTATCCTCTGGAAACACCATATATTTT
cdr3_aa: CASSQQTLSSGNTIYF

j_call: TRBJ1-1
d_call: -
clone_size: -
cdr3_length: 16
v_call: TRBV6-1
cdr3_nt: TGTGCCAGCAGTGCCCCCGCCCCAGGGCTGAACACTGAAGCTTTCTTT
cdr3_aa: CASSAPAPGLNTEAFF

j_call: TRBJ2-5
d_call: -
clone_size: -
cdr3_length: 15
v_call: TRBV2
cdr3_nt: TGTGCCAGCATGAGACTTTCGACAGAGGAAGAGACCCAGTACTTC
cdr3_aa: CASMRLSTEEETQYF

j_call: TRBJ1-1
d_call: TRBD1
clone_size: -
cdr3_length: 13
v_call: TRBV5-1
cdr3_nt: TGCGCCAGCCGTGGACAGGGGCCCACTGAAGCTTTCTTT
cdr3_aa: CASRGQGPTEAFF

j_call: TRBJ1-5
d_call: -
clone_size: -
cdr3_length: 12
v_call: TRBV18
cdr3_nt: TGTGCCAGCTCACCACCTAATCAGCCCCAGCATTTT
cdr3_aa: CASSPPNQPQHF

j_call: TRBJ2-7
d_call: TRBD1
clone_size: -
cdr3_length: 14
v_call: TRBV5-4
cdr3_nt: TGTGCCAGCAGTCCGGGACAGCGGACCTACGAGCAGTACTTC
cdr3_aa: CASSPGQRTYEQYF

j_call: TRBJ1-6
d_call: -
clone_size: -
cdr3_length: 15
v_call: TRBV3-1/TRBV3-2
cdr3_nt: TGTGCCAGCAGTCCGCCGGGGGGGCATAATTCACCCCTCCACTTT
cdr3_aa: CASSPPGGHNSPLHF

j_call: TRBJ2-7
d_call: -
clone_size: -
cdr3_length: 17
v_call: TRBV6-1
cdr3_nt: TGTGCCAGCAGTGTAGGCCAGAGGACCTTCCTCGTCTACGAGCAGTACTTC
cdr3_aa: CASSVGQRTFLVYEQYF

j_call: TRBJ1-1
d_call: -
clone_size: -
cdr3_length: 12
v_call: TRBV6-5
cdr3_nt: TGTGCCAGCACCCTTTGGAACACTGAAGCTTTCTTT
cdr3_aa: CASTLWNTEAFF

j_call: TRBJ2-1
d_call: TRBD2
clone_size: -
cdr3_length: 15
v_call: TRBV9
cdr3_nt: TGTGCCAGCAGCGAAAGACTAGCGTTCTACAATGAGCAGTTCTTC
cdr3_aa: CASSERLAFYNEQFF

j_call: TRBJ2-1
d_call: -
clone_size: -
cdr3_length: 16
v_call: TRBV13
cdr3_nt: TGTGCCAGCAGCTTACGGGGTGACCTCTCCTACAATGAGCAGTTCTTC
cdr3_aa: CASSLRGDLSYNEQFF

j_call: TRBJ1-6
d_call: TRBD1
clone_size: -
cdr3_length: 15
v_call: TRBV9
cdr3_nt: TGTGCCAGCAGCCCCCGGACAGGGGGTAATTCACCCCTCCACTTT
cdr3_aa: CASSPRTGGNSPLHF

j_call: TRBJ1-1
d_call: -
clone_size: -
cdr3_length: 15
v_call: TRBV5-4
cdr3_nt: TGTGCCAGCAGCTTGGGGATTAGGGAGAACACTGAAGCTTTCTTT
cdr3_aa: CASSLGIRENTEAFF

j_call: TRBJ1-2
d_call: -
clone_size: once
cdr3_length: 17
v_call: TRBV7-9
cdr3_nt: TGTGCCAGCAGCCTCCTTAGTCCGGGGCCATATCAGTATGGCTACACCTTC
cdr3_aa: CASSLLSPGPYQYGYTF

j_call: TRBJ2-7
d_call: -
clone_size: -
cdr3_length: 15
v_call: TRBV2
cdr3_nt: TGTGCCAGCAGTGAGTTGGCGGTCGGCGTATACGAGCAGTACTTC
cdr3_aa: CASSELAVGVYEQYF

j_call: TRBJ1-5
d_call: -
clone_size: -
cdr3_length: 14
v_call: TRBV10-3
cdr3_nt: TGTGCCATTGGAGGAGGGATGAGCAATCAGCCCCAGCATTTT
cdr3_aa: CAIGGGMSNQPQHF

j_call: TRBJ1-2
d_call: TRBD1
clone_size: -
cdr3_length: 16
v_call: TRBV5-1
cdr3_nt: TGCGCCAGCAGCACGGCCCCGACAGGGGTGAACTATGGCTACACCTTC
cdr3_aa: CASSTAPTGVNYGYTF

j_call: TRBJ2-1
d_call: TRBD1
clone_size: -
cdr3_length: 16
v_call: TRBV27
cdr3_nt: TGTGCCAGCAGTCCTCACTTGGGACAGAACTACAATGAGCAGTTCTTC
cdr3_aa: CASSPHLGQNYNEQFF

j_call: TRBJ1-6
d_call: -
clone_size: -
cdr3_length: 15
v_call: TRBV5-4
cdr3_nt: TGTGCCAGCAGCTTGGAGGCAGGGCGTAGCTCACCCCTCCACTTT
cdr3_aa: CASSLEAGRSSPLHF

j_call: TRBJ1-1
d_call: -
clone_size: -
cdr3_length: 11
v_call: TRBV7-9
cdr3_nt: TGTGCCAGCAGTGATTTGACTGAAGCTTTCTTT
cdr3_aa: CASSDLTEAFF

j_call: TRBJ2-1
d_call: TRBD1
clone_size: -
cdr3_length: 14
v_call: TRBV7-2
cdr3_nt: TGTGCCAGCAGCGTGGACAGGCCCCACAATGAGCAGTTCTTC
cdr3_aa: CASSVDRPHNEQFF

j_call: TRBJ1-2
d_call: -
clone_size: -
cdr3_length: 13
v_call: TRBV27
cdr3_nt: TGTGCCAGCAGTTCGACATCCATGGGAGGCTACACCTTC
cdr3_aa: CASSSTSMGGYTF

j_call: TRBJ1-1
d_call: -
clone_size: -
cdr3_length: 14
v_call: TRBV28
cdr3_nt: TGTGCCAGCAGTTTAAGGGAGGTATCTTCTGAAGCTTTCTTT
cdr3_aa: CASSLREVSSEAFF

j_call: TRBJ1-2
d_call: -
clone_size: -
cdr3_length: 15
v_call: TRBV5-5
cdr3_nt: TGTGCCAGCAGCTCCCTAGAATCAGGGATCCATGGCTACACCTTC
cdr3_aa: CASSSLESGIHGYTF

j_call: TRBJ2-3
d_call: -
clone_size: -
cdr3_length: 16
v_call: TRBV4-3
cdr3_nt: TGCGCCAGCAGCCAAGCAGAGGCGGTAGAAAAGGATACGCAGTATTTT
cdr3_aa: CASSQAEAVEKDTQYF